The 21 T cell receptor beta chains below all came from one sample that was sequenced in a study of PD-1 blockade in classical Hodgkin lymphoma. Time point in this sample: cycle 4 day 1 (C4D1), after about 6 weeks of nivolumab. Each patient's relapse followed autologous stem cell transplantation, and brentuximab vedotin exposure varied. Isolation of CD8+ T cells from thawed PBMCs used magnetic negative selection. TCRdb's table, derived via immunoSEQ multiplex PCR, lists solely in-frame clones and lacks some. The data show about 20,000 clones, 88% seen once. Sequenced material: CD8+ T cells from blood, taken before the fourth cycle of nivolumab. These receptors all stem from a human donor with classical Hodgkin lymphoma.

This clone was seen only once. One end of the junction does not line up with germline, which may come from a read error. The CDR3 region is CASSEAPQAWDF. For the CDR3, the DNA is TGTGCCAGCAGTGAAGCTCCACAGGCATGGGATTTT. The chain has TRBV2 and TRBJ2-3, with D possibly being TRBD1 (5 bases). The V gene's germline CDR1 is SNHLY and CDR2 FYNNEI. The CDR3 contains 12 residues.

The chain uses TRBV5-1 and TRBJ2-3, with 8 bases fitting TRBD1. This CDR3 spans 14 amino acids. The V gene's germline CDR1 is SGHRS and CDR2 YFSETQ. Trimming removed 4 bases from V and 6 bases from J; junction bases left unmatched: 7. This CDR3 reads CASSKRTGSDTQYF. The CDR3 nucleotides read TGCGCCAGCAGCAAACGGACAGGGTCGGATACGCAGTATTTT.

The V gene is TRBV29-1, the J gene TRBJ2-7; D not certain. CDR1 and CDR2 from the germline V gene are SQVTM and ANQGSEA. The CDR3 totals 13 residues. V lost 4 bases, J lost 0 bases, and 10 bases lay in between. In DNA form, the CDR3 reads TGCAGCGTTGTCTTAGCCAACTCCTACGAGCAGTACTTC. Translated, it gives CSVVLANSYEQYF.

Only one count was recorded for this clone. This chain joins TRBV25-1 and TRBJ2-7; 7 bases are shared with TRBD1. CDR3 length: 13 amino acids. The junction had 8 bases not matched to a gene; V was cut back by 6 bases and J by 6 bases. CDR1 is MGHDK and CDR2 is SYGVNS in the germline V gene. CDR3 loop: CASSLRQGREQYF. The CDR3 DNA reads TGTGCCAGCAGCCTAAGACAGGGACGCGAGCAGTACTTC.

The genes are TRBV27 and TRBJ2-5; D uncertain. V was shortened by 5 bases and J by 5 bases, with 12 bases between the two germline ends. The CDR3 spans 13 residues. Germline V gene lookup returns CDR1 MNHEY and CDR2 SMNVEV (reference sequence). CDR3 sequence reads: CASSAFIGETQYF. CDR3 nucleotide sequence: TGTGCCAGCAGTGCCTTTATCGGGGAGACCCAGTACTTC.

The chain has TRBV9 and TRBJ2-7; 14 bases match TRBD2. Germline lookup yields CDR1 SGDLS and CDR2 YYNGEE. The CDR3 has 19 amino acids. After removal of 3 bases from V and 6 bases from J, the junction contained 17 bases not matched to a gene. The CDR3 nucleotides are TGTGCCAGCAGCGGGAGGACTAGCGGGAGGTCCCAGGAAGGAATCGAGCAGTACTTC. Its protein is CASSGRTSGRSQEGIEQYF.

This chain uses TRBV28 with TRBJ2-7, with D perhaps TRBD1 or TRBD2 (5 bases each). Trimming cost V 3 bases and J 3 bases, with 12 bases left between them. The CDR3 sequence is 14 residues long. Germline V CDR1 and CDR2: MDHEN, SYDVKM. As DNA, the CDR3 is TGTGCCAGCAGTTTCTTGGCAGGGAGCTACGAGCAGTACTTC. Translating gives CASSFLAGSYEQYF.

The chain carries TRBV13 and TRBJ2-5, with TRBD2 identical over 11 bases. The CDR3 sequence is 18 residues long. Germline V gene lookup returns CDR1 PRHDT and CDR2 FYEKMQ (reference sequence). Unmatched junction bases numbered 13, after V lost 3 bases and J lost 4 bases. This CDR3 is CASSLNPFLAGGGETQYF. The DNA for the CDR3 is TGTGCCAGCAGCTTGAATCCTTTTCTAGCGGGAGGCGGAGAGACCCAGTACTTC.

The rearrangement uses TRBV9 and TRBJ1-5; weak D call: TRBD1 (5 bases). The CDR3 extends over 14 amino acids. The germline gives CDR1 SGDLS, CDR2 YYNGEE. V shed 2 bases and J shed 4 bases, with 10 bases lying between them. CDR3 in DNA: TGTGCCAGCAGCGTTGGGGGGAATAATCAGCCCCAGCATTTT. Protein: CASSVGGNNQPQHF.

The chain uses TRBV5-1 and TRBJ2-7; 9 bases map to TRBD1. Germline trimming cut 7 bases from V and 6 bases from J; bases unmatched to any gene: 8. The CDR3 is 13 amino acids. The germline CDR1 and CDR2 sequences are SGHRS and YFSETQ. CDR3 DNA sequence: TGCGCCAGCTCCCCGGGACAGGGTTCCGAGCAGTACTTC. Amino acids: CASSPGQGSEQYF.

The chain carries TRBV28 and TRBJ1-2; 9 bases match TRBD1. The V gene end was trimmed by 3 bases and the J gene end by 8 bases; junction bases not matched to a gene: 16. The CDR3 is made up of 17 amino acids. Germline CDR1 and CDR2: MDHEN and SYDVKM. This CDR3 is CASSFRQGVGLVRGYTF. The CDR3 DNA reads as TGTGCCAGCAGTTTCCGACAGGGGGTCGGTCTCGTACGCGGCTACACCTTC.

CDR3 sequence (DNA): TGTGCCAGTAGTATCGGCAACTCCTACGAGCAGTACTTC. As protein: CASSIGNSYEQYF. The chain uses TRBV19 and TRBJ2-7; D is unclear. The CDR3 consists of 13 residues. The germline CDR1 and CDR2 sequences are LNHDA and SQIVND (reference sequence). Trimming left V 3 bases short and J 0 bases short, with 6 bases between. Full variable domain (rest looked up from reference TRBV19 and TRBJ2-7): DGGITQSPKYLFRKEGQNVTLSCEQNLNHDAMYWYRQDPGQGLRLIYYSQIVNDFQKGDIAEGYSVSREKKESFPLTVTSAQKNPTAFYLCASSIGNSYEQYFGPGTRLTVT.

The chain carries TRBV10-1 and TRBJ2-5; no firm D call. From germline, CDR1 is WNHNN and CDR2 SYGVQD (reference sequence). Trimming shortened V by 5 bases and J by 2 bases, and 15 bases separated the two germline ends. This CDR3 contains 15 residues. The CDR3 DNA reads TGCGCCAGCAGTCGCGCGGCGGCAGTTCAAGAGACCCAGTACTTC. Its translation: CASSRAAAVQETQYF.

CDR3 nucleotides: TGTGCCAGCTCTGGGAACAATGAGCAGTTCTTC. Encoded protein: CASSGNNEQFF. The V gene is TRBV7-9, the J gene TRBJ2-1; D call uncertain. Germline V gene lookup returns CDR1 SEHNR and CDR2 FQNEAQ (reference sequence). V gave up 8 bases and J gave up 5 bases, with 7 bases separating them. The CDR3 length is 11 residues.

This clone has a single count. The chain couples TRBV28 to TRBJ2-7, with 8 bases identical to TRBD2. V lost 8 bases to trimming and J lost 4 bases; unmatched junction nucleotides: 13. Germline V gene sequence: CDR1 MDHEN, CDR2 SYDVKM. The CDR3 is 15 amino acids. The CDR3 DNA follows: TGTGCCAGCTACCAGAGCGGGAGTAGTGTGTACGAGCAGTACTTC. Its translation is CASYQSGSSVYEQYF.

The V gene is TRBV19, the J gene TRBJ1-1, with D perhaps TRBD1 (5 bases). This CDR3 is 14 amino acids long. Germline V CDR1 and CDR2: LNHDA, SQIVND (reference sequence). Deletions cut 9 bases from V and 1 base from J, with 15 bases between. This CDR3 reads CASRQRNPNTEAFF. CDR3 nucleotides: TGTGCCAGCAGACAGCGCAACCCGAACACTGAAGCTTTCTTT.

The genes are TRBV28 and TRBJ1-4; D is uncertain. Per germline, CDR1 MDHEN and CDR2 SYDVKM. CDR3 length: 16 residues. V was trimmed by 5 bases and J by 0 bases, leaving 13 bases between them. CDR3 coding DNA: TGTGCCAGCAGTAATAGTGCTTTTGCAACTAATGAAAAACTGTTTTTT. As protein: CASSNSAFATNEKLFF. The whole variable domain, filled in from reference TRBV28 and TRBJ1-4, reads DVKVTQSSRYLVKRTGEKVFLECVQDMDHENMFWYRQDPGLGLRLIYFSYDVKMKEKGDIPEGYSVSREKKERFSLILESASTNQTSMYLCASSNSAFATNEKLFFGSGTQLSVL.

The V call is TRBV6-1, the J call TRBJ1-4, with TRBD1 matching 7 bases. This CDR3 has 15 residues. From germline, CDR1 is MNHNS and CDR2 SASEGT. Trimming cost V 5 bases and J 5 bases; bases outside gene matches: 8. CDR3 sequence: CASSRPPTGNEKLFF. The CDR3 bases are TGTGCCAGCAGTCGGCCCCCGACAGGGAATGAAAAACTGTTTTTT.

The V call is TRBV2, the J call TRBJ2-5; 7 positions agree with TRBD2. Germline V gene lookup returns CDR1 SNHLY and CDR2 FYNNEI. CDR3 size: 16 residues. V lost 7 bases to trimming and J lost 1 base; unmatched junction nucleotides: 12. Here the CDR3 reads CASITQGPSGQETQYF. CDR3 bases: TGTGCCAGCATTACTCAAGGTCCTAGCGGCCAAGAGACCCAGTACTTC.

V gene TRBV28 combines with J gene TRBJ2-7; 7 bases fit TRBD1. Germline V CDR1 and CDR2: MDHEN, SYDVKM. The CDR3 covers 15 residues. The V gene end was trimmed by 5 bases and the J gene end by 2 bases; junction bases not matched to a gene: 9. The CDR3 reads CASSQRGTATYEQYF. As DNA, the CDR3 is TGTGCCAGCAGTCAGAGAGGGACAGCTACCTACGAGCAGTACTTC.

J is TRBJ2-7 and V is TRBV28; 12 nucleotides align to TRBD2. V lost 7 bases, J lost 6 bases, and 7 bases stayed unmatched. The CDR3 spans 14 residues. Germline values: CDR1 MDHEN, CDR2 SYDVKM. As DNA, the CDR3 is TGTGCCAGCAACCAAAGACTAGCGGGAGTCGAGCAGTACTTC. Translation: CASNQRLAGVEQYF.